This T cell receptor (beta chain) was documented in a study of Ad26.COV2.S vaccination and SARS-CoV-2 variants (dated by TCRdb to the early 2020s). General notes on the study: Vaccine-arm donors were drawn from COV1001, a multicentre, randomized, double-blind, placebo-controlled phase I-IIa trial of Ad26.COV2.S in healthy adults. Trial participants were randomized into five groups of five, in which low-dose or high-dose Ad26.COV2.S was given once or twice, or placebo was given on both occasions. TCRbeta repertoire sequencing served as the tool for gauging how specific and how broad the SARS-CoV-2-reactive T cell receptors were following Ad26.COV2.S vaccination. Investigators did not know the trial group allocation while performing experiments and assessing outcomes. The TCR-sequenced set comprised around 30 samples: approximately 19 Ad26.COV2.S vaccine recipients, 5 placebo recipients and 8 SARS-CoV-2 convalescent individuals. Ad26.COV2.S was given intramuscularly at 5x10^10 or 1x10^11 viral particles, as a single shot or as two shots 56 days apart.

What the treatment or condition label conveys for this sample: some 20 received Ad26.COV2.S at low or high dose, single or two shots; about 5 received placebo; per-sample allocation not given. Repertoires of vaccine and placebo recipients were sequenced from samples collected on day 63 after the first injection. Cohort 1b enrolled about two dozen adults aged 18-55 years at a single site in Boston, USA, between 29 July and 7 August 2020. As a vaccine, Ad26.COV2.S was a replication-incompetent adenovirus type 26 vector that expressed a prefusion-stabilized SARS-CoV-2 spike protein derived from the original Wuhan strain. The investigation overall reported the following: The study was not powered for comparison of responses between vaccine doses or regimens. Vaccine and placebo recipients had comparable non-spike TCR breadth, which fits with the vaccine containing only spike. After vaccination, spike-specific CD8+ and CD4+ T cell responses were reported to show substantial breadth. According to the authors, total T cell responses may have been underestimated by the TCR breadth and depth analyses. Ad26.COV2.S recipients had higher spike-specific TCR breadth than placebo recipients (P = 0.0014).

The immunoSEQ Assay was the method used to sequence TCRbeta CDR3 regions. After extraction, genomic DNA underwent amplification by bias-controlled multiplex PCR, followed by high-throughput sequencing. The paper's data handling went like this. Collapsing and filtering of sequences were performed to quantify the absolute abundance of each unique TCRbeta CDR3 region. T cell fraction was estimated by normalization of TCRbeta template counts to usable DNA, with usable DNA being measured through amplification of reference genes present in all nucleated cells. Repertoire TCRs were annotated as SARS-CoV-2-specific by exact matching of V gene, CDR3 amino acid sequence and J gene to a known reactive TCR set. The reference SARS-CoV-2 TCR set was derived from MIRA and filtered for enrichment in COVID-19-positive ImmuneCODE repertoires, a step that removed public or cross-reactive TCRs. Using the MIRA antigens, annotated TCRs were further analysed by specific ORF or by position within an ORF. Breadth was defined as annotated unique rearrangements over total unique productive rearrangements; depth was the summed frequency of those rearrangements. Group comparisons of TCR breadth used two-sided Wilcoxon rank-sum tests. The source is immuneACCESS, and TCRdb retained only in-frame sequences with V and J called. Part of the clones is not carried over; for the studies checked, unresolved V genes explain less than half of this, and the remainder is unexplained. That table furnishes V, J and clone size, whereas the DNA furnished D and trimming. Within this sample are about half a million clones, with 89% of them counted one time only. The top ten constitute 1.7% of the sample.

This clone has a single count. Its antigen is currently not known. Base qualities are not provided; no much larger clone lies one nucleotide away. V trim: 4 bases; J trim: 4 bases; unmatched bases: 12. Including the terminal cysteine and phenylalanine, the CDR3 comprises 16 residues. Only the CDR3 region is kept as DNA, spanning 48 bases read in frame from base 1. Sequences SGHRS (CDR1) and YFSETQ (CDR2) are obtained from the germline V gene. The clonotype comes from a person between 18 and 60 years old who received the Ad26.COV2.S COVID-19 vaccine or a placebo. Recombination linked TRBV5-1 to TRBJ2-3, with 7 bases aligning to TRBD2. The material sequenced was peripheral blood, taken in a trial of Ad26.COV2.S vaccine versus placebo. The CDR3 reads CASSRSGGGNADTQYF. The DNA reads as follows: TGCGCCAGCAGCCGATCGGGGGGAGGGAACGCAGATACGCAGTATTTT.